These 28 T cell receptor beta chains share one sample of origin, sequenced in a study of cytotoxic CD8 clonotypes in ibrutinib-treated CLL (dated by TCRdb to 2020 to 2023). The library was made by the immunoSEQ multiplex PCR assay. As stored in TCRdb, this immuneACCESS dataset retains in-frame rearrangements with V and J assigned. A fraction of the clones does not appear; measured against another copy, unresolved V genes explain less than half of the discrepancy, and the remainder lacks a known reason. This sample comprises over 200,000 clones, roughly three quarters of them detected only once. About 6.4% of the sample belongs to the ten largest clones. The sample's time point, from its label and the paper: about twelve months on ibrutinib. Sequences were derived from PBMCs, sampled after 12 months of ibrutinib treatment. The receptors originated from a human donor with chronic lymphocytic leukemia.

This sequence joins TRBV13 and TRBJ2-3, with D perhaps matching TRBD2 (6 bases). This CDR3 region has 13 residues. Germline V lookup: CDR1 PRHDT, CDR2 FYEKMQ (reference sequence). The V gene lost 4 bases and the J gene lost 6 bases, with 11 bases spanning the gap. CDR3 amino acids: CASSSAGSDTQYF. In DNA form, the CDR3 reads TGTGCCAGCAGCTCAGCGGGTTCGGATACGCAGTATTTT.

The chain combines TRBV7-9 with TRBJ2-5; 11 bases fit TRBD1. Losses at the gene ends were 6 bases for V and 4 bases for J; bases not matched to a gene: 4. The CDR3 sequence is 14 residues long. Looked up from germline, CDR1 is SEHNR and CDR2 is FQNEAQ (reference sequence). In DNA form, the CDR3 reads TGTGCCAGCAGAAGGGACAGGGGGGGAGAGACCCAGTACTTC. The encoded protein is CASRRDRGGETQYF.

For the CDR3, the DNA is TGTGCCTGGAGTGGGACCTCTCTTGGAAAACTGTTTTTT. Encoded protein: CAWSGTSLGKLFF. The gene calls are TRBV30 and TRBJ1-4; D call uncertain. The germline V gene encodes CDR1 GTSNPN and CDR2 SVGIG (reference sequence). The CDR3 loop spans 13 amino acids. V was trimmed by 1 base and J by 10 bases, leaving 13 bases between them.

This clone was seen a handful of times. The chain has TRBV9 and TRBJ1-6; D not certain. Trimming took off 0 bases at V and 8 bases at J, with 12 bases between the two ends. The CDR3 covers 15 residues. Germline CDR1 SGDLS, CDR2 YYNGEE. CDR3 residues: CASSVAGQLDSPLHF. In nucleotides, the CDR3 is TGTGCCAGCAGCGTAGCCGGGCAGTTAGATTCACCCCTCCACTTT.

V usage is TRBV21-1 and J usage is TRBJ2-1; the table gives TRBD2 as D, unverified against the DNA. TRBV21-1 is recorded as a pseudogene. This CDR3 comprises 15 residues. CDR3 amino acids: CASSKAIAGDNEQFF. CDR3 nucleotides: TGTGCCAGCAGCAAAGCGATAGCGGGAGACAATGAGCAGTTCTTC.

The J gene is TRBJ2-3, the V gene TRBV5-1; 14 bases line up with TRBD2. This CDR3 contains 16 residues. V trimming: 4 bases; J trimming: 4 bases; junction bases outside the gene matches: 5. Looked up from germline, CDR1 is SGHRS and CDR2 is YFSETQ. This CDR3 reads CASSLGLAGGSDTQYF. The CDR3, as DNA: TGCGCCAGCAGCCTAGGACTAGCGGGAGGTTCAGATACGCAGTATTTT.

This rearrangement joins TRBV29-1 to TRBJ1-3; D not certain. The CDR3 covers 13 residues. The ends were cut back, 0 bases at V and 0 bases at J, with 3 bases in the middle. Germline CDR1 SQVTM, CDR2 ANQGSEA. The DNA of the CDR3 is TGCAGCGTTGAAGAGGGCTCTGGAAACACCATATATTTT. Its protein is CSVEEGSGNTIYF.

This clone was recorded a few times. J is TRBJ2-7 and V is TRBV6-5, with no clear D. V lost 6 bases and J lost 2, with 5 bases in between. The germline V gene encodes CDR1 MNHEY and CDR2 SVGAGI. The CDR3 spans 11 residues. CDR3 protein: CASRGAYEQYF. CDR3 DNA sequence: TGTGCCAGCAGGGGTGCCTACGAGCAGTACTTC.

This chain uses TRBV5-6 with TRBJ2-5, with D possibly being TRBD2 (6 bases). From germline, CDR1 is SGHDT and CDR2 YYEEEE. The V and J ends lost 5 bases and 1 base respectively, with 21 bases between them. The length of the CDR3 is 17 residues. The CDR3 DNA is TGTGCCAGCAGTTCCGAGAGGACTACTCCGTCCCAAGAGACCCAGTACTTC. Translation: CASSSERTTPSQETQYF. Combining the CDR3 with reference TRBV5-6 and TRBJ2-5 gives the whole variable domain DAGVTQSPTHLIKTRGQQVTLRCSPKSGHDTVSWYQQALGQGPQFIFQYYEEEERQRGNFPDRFSGHQFPNYSSELNVNALLLGDSALYLCASSSERTTPSQETQYFGPGTRLLVL.

The J gene is TRBJ1-5, the V gene TRBV4-2; 9 bases fit TRBD1. Germline CDR1 is LGHNA and CDR2 is YNFKEQ. The CDR3 runs to 16 residues. Trimming cost V 0 bases and J 7 bases; bases outside gene matches: 7. CDR3 in amino acids: CASSQDWDREGQPQHF. CDR3 nucleotides: TGTGCCAGCAGCCAAGATTGGGACAGGGAAGGACAGCCCCAGCATTTT.

V is TRBV4-1 and J is TRBJ2-1; D remains ambiguous. Germline lookup yields CDR1 MGHRA and CDR2 YSYEKL. Trimming removed 4 bases at V and 0 bases at J, with 4 bases between. The CDR3 extends over 13 amino acids. The CDR3 region has the DNA TGCGCCAGCAGCCCCCACTCCTACAATGAGCAGTTCTTC. It is translated as CASSPHSYNEQFF.

The chain couples TRBV6-5 to TRBJ2-7; 10 bases agree with TRBD1. The germline V gene encodes CDR1 MNHEY and CDR2 SVGAGI. V dropped 4 bases and J dropped 5; count of bases not matched to a gene: 8. The CDR3 has 15 residues. The CDR3 DNA follows: TGTGCCAGCAGTTTCTCGACAGGGGGCTTCAACGAGCAGTACTTC. Translated, it gives CASSFSTGGFNEQYF.

The chain uses TRBV4-3 and TRBJ1-3; possibly TRBD1 for D (5 bases). This CDR3 is built from 16 residues. Germline CDR1 is LGHNA and CDR2 is YSLEER. Trimming pared 0 bases from V and 4 bases from J, leaving 13 bases between. The CDR3 sequence is CASSQDRVTDGNTIYF. The DNA for the CDR3 is TGCGCCAGCAGCCAAGATCGGGTGACAGACGGAAACACCATATATTTT.

This chain links TRBV10-3 with TRBJ1-4; possible D gene TRBD1, 5 bases. CDR3 size: 13 residues. Looked up from germline, CDR1 is ENHRY and CDR2 is SYGVKD. V shed 7 bases and J shed 5 bases, with 11 bases lying between them. The chain's CDR3 is CAIKGTVNEKLFF. In DNA form, the CDR3 reads TGTGCCATCAAAGGGACGGTGAATGAAAAACTGTTTTTT.

This chain's CDR3 is CASSEGNYNSPLHF. DNA of the CDR3: TGTGCCAGCAGTGAGGGCAACTATAATTCACCCCTCCACTTT. This chain joins TRBV6-4 and TRBJ1-6; D is undetermined. Trimming pared 3 bases from V and 3 bases from J, leaving 6 bases between. CDR3 length: 14 amino acids. Germline V CDR1 and CDR2: MRHNA, SNTAGT.

The rearrangement joins TRBV18 to TRBJ2-1; D is uncertain. Germline V CDR1 and CDR2: KGHSH, LQKENI. The CDR3 has 13 amino acids. V was shortened by 5 bases and J by 7 bases, with 12 bases between the two germline ends. The CDR3 bases are TGTGCCAGCTCAAGTCGGGCTTTAAATGAGCAGTTCTTC. Amino acid sequence: CASSSRALNEQFF.

The V call is TRBV30, the J call TRBJ2-6; 9 nucleotides line up with TRBD2. This CDR3 is 17 amino acids long. Germline V gene lookup returns CDR1 GTSNPN and CDR2 SVGIG (reference sequence). Unmatched junction bases numbered 6, after V lost 3 bases and J lost 0 bases. DNA for the CDR3: TGTGCCTGGAGAAAAGCGGGAGGAGCCTCTGGGGCCAACGTCCTGACTTTC. This encodes CAWRKAGGASGANVLTF.

This clone was detected a few times. The gene calls are TRBV18 and TRBJ1-1, with 9 positions matching TRBD1. In germline, CDR1 is KGHSH, CDR2 LQKENI. Germline trimming cut 2 bases from V and 6 bases from J; bases unmatched to any gene: 7. CDR3 size: 15 residues. In DNA form, the CDR3 reads TGTGCCAGCTCACCAGGTGGTAGACAGGGGGCTGAAGCTTTCTTT. Its translation is CASSPGGRQGAEAFF.

Regarding this clone: Other DNA sequences in the same sample also yield this CDR3. V is TRBV11-2 and J is TRBJ2-3, with 11 bases lining up with TRBD2. The J segment lost 1 base and the V segment lost 4 bases, leaving 4 bases of the junction unmatched. CDR3 length equals 16 residues. The germline V gene encodes CDR1 SGHAT and CDR2 FQNNGV. CDR3 sequence (DNA): TGTGCCAGCAGCTCCCGACTAGCGGGACGCACAGATACGCAGTATTTT. Protein product: CASSSRLAGRTDTQYF.

V gene TRBV9 combines with J gene TRBJ2-7, with a possible D match to TRBD2 (6 bases). The V gene's germline CDR1 is SGDLS and CDR2 YYNGEE. Trimming removed 5 bases at V and 1 base at J, with 16 bases between. The CDR3 has 15 residues. The CDR3 DNA reads TGTGCCAGCAGTAGGGAAGCGGGTTCTTCCTACGAGCAGTACTTC. It translates to CASSREAGSSYEQYF.

The chain has TRBV12-5 and TRBJ2-1, with D tentatively TRBD2 (5 bases). Germline loops: CDR1 LGHNT, CDR2 FRNRAP. This CDR3 contains 12 residues. V was clipped by 6 bases and J by 7 bases, with 10 bases between them. The CDR3 sequence: CASGERRNEQFF. CDR3 coding DNA: TGTGCTAGTGGAGAGCGGAGGAATGAGCAGTTCTTC. Full variable domain (outside the CDR3, taken from reference TRBV12-5 and TRBJ2-1): DARVTQTPRHKVTEMGQEVTMRCQPILGHNTVFWYRQTMMQGLELLAYFRNRAPLDDSGMPKDRFSAEMPDATLATLKIQPSEPRDSAVYFCASGERRNEQFFGPGTRLTVL.

The chain joins TRBV11-2 to TRBJ1-1, with D unresolved. The germline gives CDR1 SGHAT, CDR2 FQNNGV. This CDR3 is 13 amino acids long. V was cut by 5 bases and J by 10 bases, with 17 bases left in between. The CDR3 nucleotides read TGTGCCAGCAGCCCCGGGCCCGATACCCCAGCTTTCTTT. Translating it yields CASSPGPDTPAFF.

This clone was observed many times. The chain is built from TRBV20-1 and TRBJ2-2; D not certain. Germline CDR1 is DFQATT and CDR2 is SNEGSKA (reference sequence). V lost 6 bases and J 3 bases, leaving 2 bases between the germline ends. CDR3 length: 10 amino acids. For the CDR3, the DNA is TGCAGTGCCTACACCGGGGAGCTGTTTTTT. It yields the protein CSAYTGELFF.

The chain is built from TRBV27 and TRBJ2-7; 7 bases are a match to TRBD1. CDR3 size: 15 residues. The V gene end was trimmed by 0 bases and the J gene end by 3 bases; junction bases not matched to a gene: 5. Germline CDR1 is MNHEY and CDR2 is SMNVEV (reference sequence). In DNA, the CDR3 is TGTGCCAGCAGTTTATCGAGACAGGGAATCTACGAGCAGTACTTC. Residues: CASSLSRQGIYEQYF.

The chain employs TRBV7-2 and TRBJ2-2, with D possibly TRBD2 on 7 matching bases. Germline V gene lookup returns CDR1 SGHTA and CDR2 FQGNSA. Trimming took 5 bases from V and 5 from J, leaving 15 bases between them. The CDR3 loop spans 15 amino acids. CDR3 amino acids: CASSPDGGRTGELFF. CDR3 DNA sequence: TGTGCCAGCAGCCCCGACGGGGGGCGTACCGGGGAGCTGTTTTTT.

The gene calls are TRBV6-5 and TRBJ1-5; 8 nucleotides match TRBD1. The CDR3 is made up of 14 amino acids. CDR1 and CDR2 (germline): MNHEY, SVGAGI. J gave up 7 bases and V 6 bases, and 8 bases lay outside the gene matches. The CDR3 here is CASSLDRGGQPQHF. For the CDR3, the DNA is TGTGCCAGCAGCCTAGACAGGGGAGGACAGCCCCAGCATTTT.

The J gene is TRBJ2-1, the V gene TRBV7-2; 7 nucleotides line up with TRBD1. Germline-derived CDR1 and CDR2 are SGHTA and FQGNSA. V was clipped by 4 bases and J by 9 bases; unmatched bases: 15. The CDR3 covers 16 residues. This CDR3 reads CASSSRIRGRNSEQFF. CDR3 DNA: TGTGCCAGCAGCTCCAGGATTAGGGGGCGGAATAGTGAGCAGTTCTTC.

In its sample, this clone was seen a few times. The rearrangement uses TRBV2 and TRBJ2-7; 9 bases align to TRBD1. V lost 6 bases and J lost 0; bases outside the gene matches: 6. The CDR3 is 15 amino acids. Germline lookup yields CDR1 SNHLY and CDR2 FYNNEI. The CDR3 loop reads CASRTGGLSSYEQYF. The CDR3 DNA reads TGTGCCAGCAGAACAGGGGGCCTGAGCTCCTACGAGCAGTACTTC.